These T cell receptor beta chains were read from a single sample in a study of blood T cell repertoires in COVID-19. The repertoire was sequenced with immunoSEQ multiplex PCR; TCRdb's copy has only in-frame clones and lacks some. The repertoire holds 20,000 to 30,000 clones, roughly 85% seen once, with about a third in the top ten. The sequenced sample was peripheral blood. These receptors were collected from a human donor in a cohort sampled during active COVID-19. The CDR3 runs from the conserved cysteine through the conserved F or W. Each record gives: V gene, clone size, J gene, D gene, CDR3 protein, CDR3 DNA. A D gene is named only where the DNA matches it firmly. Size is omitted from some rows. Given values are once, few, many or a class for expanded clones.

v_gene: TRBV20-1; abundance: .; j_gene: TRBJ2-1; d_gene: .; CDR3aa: CSASLQANEQFF; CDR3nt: TGCAGTGCTAGTCTCCAGGCAAATGAGCAGTTCTTC
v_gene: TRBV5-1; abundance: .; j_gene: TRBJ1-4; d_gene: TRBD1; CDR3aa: CASSAGDRDEKLFF; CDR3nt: TGCGCCAGCAGCGCCGGGGACAGGGATGAAAAACTGTTTTTT
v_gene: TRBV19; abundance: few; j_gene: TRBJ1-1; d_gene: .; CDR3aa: CASSIGRHANTEAFF; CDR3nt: TGTGCCAGTAGTATAGGGCGACATGCGAACACTGAAGCTTTCTTT
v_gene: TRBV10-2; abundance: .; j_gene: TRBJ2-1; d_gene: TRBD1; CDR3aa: CASSDSDRSANEQFF; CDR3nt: TGCGCCAGCAGTGATTCGGACAGGAGTGCCAATGAGCAGTTCTTC
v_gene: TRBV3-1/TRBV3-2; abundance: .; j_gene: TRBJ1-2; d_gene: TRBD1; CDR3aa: CASSQRQGGGYTF; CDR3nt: TGTGCCAGCAGCCAGCGACAGGGTGGTGGCTACACCTTC
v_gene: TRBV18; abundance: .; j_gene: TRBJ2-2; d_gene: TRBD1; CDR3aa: CASSQETGDGTGELFF; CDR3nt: TGTGCCAGCTCACAAGAGACAGGGGATGGCACCGGGGAGCTGTTTTTT
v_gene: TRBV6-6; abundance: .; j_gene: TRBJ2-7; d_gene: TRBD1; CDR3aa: CASSLPGGSYEQYF; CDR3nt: TGTGCCAGCAGCCTTCCAGGGGGCTCCTACGAGCAGTACTTC
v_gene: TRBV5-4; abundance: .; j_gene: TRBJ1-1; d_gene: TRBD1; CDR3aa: CASSSRGGQGTEAFF; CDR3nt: TGTGCCAGCAGCTCCCGAGGGGGACAGGGAACTGAAGCTTTCTTT
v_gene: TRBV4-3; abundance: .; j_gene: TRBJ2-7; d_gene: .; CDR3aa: CASSQDGEGNYEQYF; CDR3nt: TGCGCCAGCAGCCAAGATGGCGAGGGAAACTACGAGCAGTACTTC
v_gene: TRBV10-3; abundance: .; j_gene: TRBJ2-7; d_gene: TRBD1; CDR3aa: CAISSLGTAYSYEQYF; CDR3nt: TGTGCCATCAGTTCCCTTGGGACAGCCTACTCCTACGAGCAGTACTTC
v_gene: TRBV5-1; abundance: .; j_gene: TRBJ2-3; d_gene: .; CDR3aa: CASSLDTTTDTQYF; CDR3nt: TGCGCCAGCAGCTTGGATACTACCACAGATACGCAGTATTTT
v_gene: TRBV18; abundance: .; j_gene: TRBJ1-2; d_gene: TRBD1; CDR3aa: CASSVDRDGGYGYTF; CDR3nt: TGTGCCAGCTCGGTCGACAGGGACGGAGGCTATGGCTACACCTTC
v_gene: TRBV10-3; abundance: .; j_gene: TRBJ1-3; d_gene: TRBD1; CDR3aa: CAISESTGAGNTIYF; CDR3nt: TGTGCCATCAGTGAGTCGACAGGGGCTGGAAACACCATATATTTT
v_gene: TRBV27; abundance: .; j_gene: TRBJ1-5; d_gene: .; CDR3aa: CASSPLGDFSNQPQHF; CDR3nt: TGTGCCAGCAGTCCGTTAGGGGACTTCAGCAATCAGCCCCAGCATTTT
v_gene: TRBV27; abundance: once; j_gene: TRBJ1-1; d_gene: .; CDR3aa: CASSPLTLGLNTEAFF; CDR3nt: TGTGCCAGCAGTCCCCTGACCCTGGGGCTGAACACTGAAGCTTTCTTT
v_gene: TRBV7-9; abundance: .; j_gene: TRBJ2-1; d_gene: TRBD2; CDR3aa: CASSPKREGLSDEQFF; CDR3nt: TGTGCCAGCAGCCCTAAGCGGGAGGGCCTTTCCGATGAGCAGTTCTTC
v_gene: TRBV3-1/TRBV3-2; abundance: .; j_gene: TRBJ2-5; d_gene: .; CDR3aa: CASSQDLETQYF; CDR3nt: TGTGCCAGCAGCCAAGATCTAGAGACCCAGTACTTC
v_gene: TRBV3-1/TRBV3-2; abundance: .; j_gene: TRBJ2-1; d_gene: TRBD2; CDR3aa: CASSQDGTRHREQFF; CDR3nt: TGTGCCAGCAGCCAAGATGGGACTAGGCACCGTGAGCAGTTCTTC
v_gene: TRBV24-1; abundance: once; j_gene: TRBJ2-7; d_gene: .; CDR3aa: CATSDSSTPRGEQYF; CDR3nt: TGTGCCACCAGTGATTCTTCGACCCCTCGGGGCGAGCAGTACTTC
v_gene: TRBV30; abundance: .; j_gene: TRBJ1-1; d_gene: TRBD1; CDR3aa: CAWDRAGLNTEAFF; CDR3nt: TGTGCCTGGGACAGGGCCGGACTGAACACTGAAGCTTTCTTT
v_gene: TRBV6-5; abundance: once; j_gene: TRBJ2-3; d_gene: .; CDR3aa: CASRGKQVPGDTQYF; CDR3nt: TGTGCCAGCAGAGGGAAACAGGTCCCTGGAGATACGCAGTATTTT
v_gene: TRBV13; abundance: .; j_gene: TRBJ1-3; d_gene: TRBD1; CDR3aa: CASRLDRGNTIYF; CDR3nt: TGTGCCAGCAGGTTGGACAGGGGAAACACCATATATTTT
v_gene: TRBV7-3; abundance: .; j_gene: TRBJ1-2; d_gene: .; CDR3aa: CASSLEPGLRDGYTF; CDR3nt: TGTGCCAGCAGCTTAGAACCGGGACTAAGGGATGGCTACACCTTC
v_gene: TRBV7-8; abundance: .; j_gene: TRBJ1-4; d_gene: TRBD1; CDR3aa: CASSYVNRGRTNEKLFF; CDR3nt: TGTGCCAGCAGCTACGTGAACAGGGGTCGGACTAATGAAAAACTGTTTTTT
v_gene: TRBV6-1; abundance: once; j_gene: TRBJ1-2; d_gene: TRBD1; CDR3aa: CASSVSPTGANYGYTF; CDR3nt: TGTGCCAGCAGTGTTTCGCCGACAGGGGCTAACTATGGCTACACCTTC
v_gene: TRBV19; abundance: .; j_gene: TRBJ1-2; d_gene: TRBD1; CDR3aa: CASSIGGQANYGYTF; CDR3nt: TGTGCCAGTAGTATAGGTGGACAGGCTAACTATGGCTACACCTTC
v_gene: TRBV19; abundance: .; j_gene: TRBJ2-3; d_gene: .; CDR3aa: CASSLGRSSGGDTQYF; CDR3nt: TGTGCCAGTAGTTTGGGAAGGAGTAGCGGTGGGGATACGCAGTATTTT
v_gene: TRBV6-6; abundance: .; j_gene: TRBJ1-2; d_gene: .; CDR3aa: CASSVGRYGYTF; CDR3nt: TGTGCCAGCAGCGTCGGGAGGTATGGCTACACCTTC
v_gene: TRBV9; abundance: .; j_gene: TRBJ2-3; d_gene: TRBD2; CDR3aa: CASSASGREDTQYF; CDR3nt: TGTGCCAGCAGCGCTAGCGGGAGGGAAGATACGCAGTATTTT
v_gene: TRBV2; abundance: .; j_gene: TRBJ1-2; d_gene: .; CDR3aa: CASSDQTGTYGYTF; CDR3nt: TGTGCCAGCAGCGACCAAACAGGGACCTATGGCTACACCTTC
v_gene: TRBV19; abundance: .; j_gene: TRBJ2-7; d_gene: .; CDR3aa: CASSRQLSYEQYF; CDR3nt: TGTGCCAGTAGCCGACAGCTCTCCTACGAGCAGTACTTC
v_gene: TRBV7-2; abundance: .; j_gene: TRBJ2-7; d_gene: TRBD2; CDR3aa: CASSATGGYRSQYF; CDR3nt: TGTGCCAGCAGCGCCACGGGGGGGTATAGGTCGCAGTACTTC
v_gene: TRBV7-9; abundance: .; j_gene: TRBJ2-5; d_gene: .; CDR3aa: CASSLGTVMYSETQYF; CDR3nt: TGTGCCAGCAGCTTAGGGACAGTCATGTATTCGGAGACCCAGTACTTC
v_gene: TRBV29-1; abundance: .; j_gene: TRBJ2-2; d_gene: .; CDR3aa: CSVERGMGAGELFF; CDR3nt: TGCAGCGTTGAAAGGGGTATGGGTGCCGGGGAGCTGTTTTTT
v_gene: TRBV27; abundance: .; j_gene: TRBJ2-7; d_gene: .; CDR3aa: CASSFLPGGGEQYF; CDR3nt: TGTGCCAGCAGTTTTTTGCCCGGGGGTGGCGAGCAGTACTTC
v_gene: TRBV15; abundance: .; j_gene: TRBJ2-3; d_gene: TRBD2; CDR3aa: CATSRDFTSGPTDTQYF; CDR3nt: TGTGCCACCAGCAGAGATTTTACTAGCGGCCCGACAGATACGCAGTATTTT
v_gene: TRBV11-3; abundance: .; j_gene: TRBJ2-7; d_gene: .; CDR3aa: CASSLGVGYEQYF; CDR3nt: TGTGCCAGCAGCTTAGGCGTCGGCTACGAGCAGTACTTC
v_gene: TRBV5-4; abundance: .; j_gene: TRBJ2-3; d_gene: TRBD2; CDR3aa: CASSLEAGGPADTQYF; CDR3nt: TGTGCCAGCAGCTTGGAAGCGGGAGGGCCTGCAGATACGCAGTATTTT
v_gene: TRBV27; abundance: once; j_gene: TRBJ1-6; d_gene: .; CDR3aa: CASKVTVSYNSPLHF; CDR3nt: TGTGCCAGCAAGGTGACAGTGTCCTATAATTCACCCCTCCACTTT
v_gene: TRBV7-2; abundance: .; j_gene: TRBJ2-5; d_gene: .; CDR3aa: CASSLAGRGETQYF; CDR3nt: TGTGCCAGCAGCCTGGCCGGGAGAGGAGAGACCCAGTACTTC
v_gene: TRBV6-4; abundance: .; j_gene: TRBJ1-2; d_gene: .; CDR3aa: CASNTGTNNAGYTF; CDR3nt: TGTGCCAGCAATACCGGGACAAACAATGCTGGCTACACCTTC
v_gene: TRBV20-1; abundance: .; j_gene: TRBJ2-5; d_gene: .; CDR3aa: CSARGQETQYF; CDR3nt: TGCAGTGCCAGGGGCCAAGAGACCCAGTACTTC
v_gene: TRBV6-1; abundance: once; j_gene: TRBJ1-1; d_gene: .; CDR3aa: CASSEDRNTEAFF; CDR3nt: TGTGCCAGCAGTGAGGACAGAAACACTGAAGCTTTCTTT
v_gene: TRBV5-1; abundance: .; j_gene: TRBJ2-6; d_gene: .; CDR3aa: CASSFDPGLRGANVLTF; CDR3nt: TGCGCCAGCAGCTTTGACCCGGGACTTCGTGGGGCCAACGTCCTGACTTTC
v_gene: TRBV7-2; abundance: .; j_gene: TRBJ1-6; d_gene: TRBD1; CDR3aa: CASTATGWRSPLHF; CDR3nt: TGTGCCAGCACCGCGACAGGGTGGCGATCACCCCTCCACTTT
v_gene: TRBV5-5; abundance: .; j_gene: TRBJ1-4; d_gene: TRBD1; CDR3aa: CASSPGTGANEKLFF; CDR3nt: TGTGCCAGCAGCCCAGGAACAGGGGCTAATGAAAAACTGTTTTTT
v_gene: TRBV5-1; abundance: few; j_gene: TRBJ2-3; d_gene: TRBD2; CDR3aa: CASSLPLAGGTDTQYF; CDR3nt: TGCGCCAGCAGCTTGCCACTAGCGGGGGGCACAGATACGCAGTATTTT
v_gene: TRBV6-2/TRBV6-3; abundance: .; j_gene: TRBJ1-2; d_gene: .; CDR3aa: CASSYGRVNYTF; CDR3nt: TGTGCCAGCAGTTACGGGAGGGTGAACTACACCTTC
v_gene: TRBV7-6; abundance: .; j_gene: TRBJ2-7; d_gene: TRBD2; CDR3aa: CASSLGPGGPYEQYF; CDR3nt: TGTGCCAGCAGCTTAGGCCCGGGAGGCCCCTACGAGCAGTACTTC
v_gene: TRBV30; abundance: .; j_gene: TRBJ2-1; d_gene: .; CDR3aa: CAWVRGLYNEQFF; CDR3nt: TGTGCCTGGGTTCGTGGCCTTTACAATGAGCAGTTCTTC
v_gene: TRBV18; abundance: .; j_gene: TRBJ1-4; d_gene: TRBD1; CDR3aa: CASSPRTGGYEKLFF; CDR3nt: TGTGCCAGCTCACCACGGACAGGGGGCTATGAAAAACTGTTTTTT